Sequencing of this TCR beta chain was carried out in a study of blood T cell repertoires in COVID-19 (dated by TCRdb to about 2020). Regarding the research as a whole: Collaborator samples came from the United States, Italy and Spain and covered acute and convalescent phases of COVID-19. The prospective study material was composed of cDNA or gDNA derived from T cells, B-cell-depleted T cells, or PBMCs. Deeply sampled blood TCRbeta repertoires from subjects exposed to, actively infected with, or recovered from COVID-19 were included in the dataset. The repertoires were released in a freely available public database meant as a resource for research on the immune response to SARS-CoV-2. The samples were drawn from two sources: the first 160 participants of the ongoing ImmuneRACE study, and about 1,300 subjects contributed by 6 global collaborators. The sample metadata nearly always contained a de-identified subject ID, COVID-19 status, age in years and sex. HLA class I and class II types, where available, came from metadata supplied by the sample provider rather than from assay-based typing. Study-level results and caveats: How much clinical and demographic metadata was included differed by source and by participant, and the metadata was provided uncurated.

Points on this clone: It lacks a known antigen. No clone much larger than this one lies a single base away; base qualities are absent.

TCRbeta CDR3 regions were amplified from genomic DNA using the immunoSEQ Assay, a bias-controlled multiplex PCR. The source study handled its data this way. The number of nucleated cells in each sample was estimated by amplification of reference gene primers within the assay. Sequence reads were collapsed and filtered to measure the absolute abundance of every unique TCRbeta CDR3 rearrangement. For each sample, productive Simpson clonality was calculated by taking the square root of Simpson's diversity index across productive rearrangements. TCRdb took over this immuneACCESS table, retaining in-frame rearrangements with V and J assigned. Such tables are incomplete; in checked studies, under half of the missing clones stem from an unresolved V gene, and the remainder is unexplained. The V and J calls and clone size come from that table; D and trimming were worked out from the DNA. This sample gives more than 200,000 clones in total; around four fifths of them show up just once. 4.2% of the sample is in the top ten clones.

Between the V and J ends, shortened by 6 bases and 11 bases respectively, the junction contains 13 bases. From the cysteine through the phenylalanine, the CDR3 covers 11 amino acids. Of all the DNA, just the CDR3 is kept, 33 bases in frame from base 1. Each collaborating institution followed its own protocols to collect whole blood in K2EDTA tubes. For TCRbeta analysis, collaborators shipped samples as frozen whole blood, isolated PBMCs, or DNA extracted from either of those sample types. The chain joins TRBV12-3 or TRBV12-4 to TRBJ1-1, with TRBD1 as a weak D call on 5 bases. The receptor comes from a man aged 55 to 70 with acute or convalescent COVID-19. Sequencing was carried out using peripheral blood. The sequenced DNA: TGTGCCAGCAGGACAGCTAACCCGGCTTTCTTT. Its protein is CASRTANPAFF.